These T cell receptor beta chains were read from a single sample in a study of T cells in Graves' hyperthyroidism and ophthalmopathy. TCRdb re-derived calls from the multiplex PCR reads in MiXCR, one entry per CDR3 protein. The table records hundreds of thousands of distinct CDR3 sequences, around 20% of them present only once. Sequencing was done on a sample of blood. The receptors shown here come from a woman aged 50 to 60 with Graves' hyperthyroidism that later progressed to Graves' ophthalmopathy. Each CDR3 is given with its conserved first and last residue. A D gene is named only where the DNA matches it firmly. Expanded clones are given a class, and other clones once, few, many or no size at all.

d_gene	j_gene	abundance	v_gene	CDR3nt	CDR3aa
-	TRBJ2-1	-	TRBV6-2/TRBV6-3	TGTGCCAGCAGTTACAAAAGGTCCAGCACCCCCTATTATGAGCAGTTCTTC	CASSYKRSSTPYYEQFF
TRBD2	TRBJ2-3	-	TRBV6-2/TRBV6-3	TGTGCCAGCAGTTCCCTCAGGGCTAGCGGGGAGTCAGATACGCAGTATTTT	CASSSLRASGESDTQYF
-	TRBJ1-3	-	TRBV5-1	TGCGCCAGCAGCTCTCACTCTGGAAACACCATATATTTT	CASSSHSGNTIYF
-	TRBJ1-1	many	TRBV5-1	TGCGCCAGCAGCTTGGTAATCGAGAACACTGAAGCTTTCTTT	CASSLVIENTEAFF
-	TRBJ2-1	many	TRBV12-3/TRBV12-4	TGTGCCAGCAGTTTATTGGCCAGGATGAATGAGCAGTTCTTC	CASSLLARMNEQFF
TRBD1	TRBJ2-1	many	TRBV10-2	TGCGCCAGCAGTCCGGGACAGGGATGGTGGAATGAGCAGTTCTTC	CASSPGQGWWNEQFF
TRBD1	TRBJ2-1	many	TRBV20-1	TGCAGTGCTTATGACAGGGTGGTGACCTACAATGAGCAGTTCTTC	CSAYDRVVTYNEQFF
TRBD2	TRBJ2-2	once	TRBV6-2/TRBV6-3	TGTGCCAGCAGTTACTCCCGCGGGAGGAACACCGGGGAGCTGTTTTTT	CASSYSRGRNTGELFF
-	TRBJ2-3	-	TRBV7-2	TGTGCCAGCAGCTTAGATGGCAGGGAGACAGATACGCAGTATTTT	CASSLDGRETDTQYF
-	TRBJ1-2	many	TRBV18	TGTGCCAGCTCACCCGACTACAGCTATGGCTACACCTTC	CASSPDYSYGYTF
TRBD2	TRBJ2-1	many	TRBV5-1	TGCGCCAGCAGCCCCGGACTAGCGGGGACAGGGAACAATGAGCAGTTCTTC	CASSPGLAGTGNNEQFF
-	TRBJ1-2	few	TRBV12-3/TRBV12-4	TGTGCCAGCACCTTGACTGATTACTATGGCTACACCTTC	CASTLTDYYGYTF
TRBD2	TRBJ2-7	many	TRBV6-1	TGTGCCAGCACCCCAGCTAGCGGGGGGGCCTACGAGCAGTACTTC	CASTPASGGAYEQYF
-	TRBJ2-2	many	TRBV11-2	TGTGCCAGCAGCTTAGTTTCACCGGGTAGCCCCGGGGAGCTGTTTTTT	CASSLVSPGSPGELFF
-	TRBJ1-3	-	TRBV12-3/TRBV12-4	TGTGCCAGCAGTTCCCTAGTACCTGACACCATATATTTT	CASSSLVPDTIYF
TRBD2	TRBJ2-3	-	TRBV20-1	TGCAGTGCTCCCCCCCCCGGGGGGGCCACAGATACGCAGTATTTT	CSAPPPGGATDTQYF
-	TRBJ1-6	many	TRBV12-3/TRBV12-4	TGTGCCAGCAACCAGGGGAATTCACCCCTCCACTTT	CASNQGNSPLHF
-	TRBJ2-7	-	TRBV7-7	TGTGCTAGCAGCTTAGGTTTCGGAACCTACGAGCAGTACTTC	CASSLGFGTYEQYF